This entry is about one T cell receptor (beta chain). Its antigen is not identified. Germline V gene lookup returns CDR1 MNHEY and CDR2 SVGEGT. CDR3 length equals 11 residues. Each TRB cDNA library was prepared by 5' RACE (with UMI labels). With the 5' RACE reads reprocessed, TCRdb shows one record per CDR3 protein and no DNA. The sample has under 75,000 distinct CDR3 sequences. The sample comes from a study of CXCR3-negative and CXCR3-positive naive CD8 T cells. Study observations and caveats: CXCR3-positive naive cells had more hydrophobic TRB CDR3s than CXCR3-negative naive cells. With CXCR3 expression partially decreased after cryopreservation, most assays relied on fresh PBMCs.

The V and J genes are TRBV6-2 or TRBV6-3 and TRBJ2-7; TCRdb gives TRBD2 as the D gene, but with no DNA this cannot be confirmed. The TCR originated in a human donor in good health. Some clones in this sample may be carry-over from other donors' samples. Sequenced sample: naive CXCR3+ CD8+ T cells from blood. As for subset: CD45RO-CCR7+CD27+CD95- naive CD8+ T cells expressing CXCR3 (TNR3+). CDR3 sequence reads: CASRGLGEQYF.